This passage covers 22 T cell receptor beta chains from one sample sequenced in a study of Graves' ophthalmopathy and Graves' hyperthyroidism. Amplification targeted the TCR beta CDR3 regions, with RNA transcripts as the source material. Amplification began with first-round RT-PCR using HTBI primers, then second-round multiplex PCR was performed. MiXCR, applied by TCRdb to the multiplex PCR reads, yields one record per CDR3 protein. The data hold hundreds of thousands of distinct CDR3 sequences, with about 41% observed a single time. Sequenced input: peripheral blood. Receptors originate from an adult man with Graves' ophthalmopathy.

This clonotype was recorded at least ten times. This chain uses TRBV19 with TRBJ1-2; TRBD1 might be the D (6 bases). Trimming shortened V by 4 bases and J by 8 bases, and 20 bases separated the two germline ends. Germline V CDR1 and CDR2: LNHDA, SQIVND (reference sequence). The CDR3 has 15 residues. Here the CDR3 DNA reads TGTGCCAGTAGTACTGAACAGGGCTCTATTGGAGGCTACACCTTC. Its protein product is CASSTEQGSIGGYTF.

This clonotype has more than one count but fewer than ten. This rearrangement joins TRBV7-2 to TRBJ1-5; weak D call: TRBD1 (5 bases). CDR3 size: 14 residues. Trimming left V 5 bases short and J 3 bases short, with 11 bases between. The V gene's germline CDR1 is SGHTA and CDR2 FQGNSA. This chain's CDR3 is CASSPRDDNQPQHF. Written as DNA, the CDR3 is TGTGCCAGCAGCCCCAGGGATGACAATCAGCCCCAGCATTTT.

The rearrangement joins TRBV7-2 to TRBJ1-2; TRBD1 agrees at 7 bases. CDR3 length: 15 residues. J gave up 0 bases and V 5 bases, and 6 bases lay outside the gene matches. CDR1 is SGHTA and CDR2 is FQGNSA in the germline V gene. The CDR3 bases are TGTGCCAGCAGCCCCTCAGGGGGGACTAACTATGGCTACACCTTC. Protein product: CASSPSGGTNYGYTF.

V is TRBV25-1 and J is TRBJ2-2; 7 nucleotides agree with TRBD1. CDR1 is MGHDK and CDR2 is SYGVNS in the germline V gene. This CDR3 contains 16 residues. The ends lost 5 bases at V and 4 bases at J; junction bases unmatched: 10. CDR3 sequence reads: CASSLGGQLVTGELFF. The CDR3 nucleotides read TGTGCCAGCAGTTTAGGGGGCCAACTAGTCACCGGGGAGCTGTTTTTT.

This clonotype is a singleton in its sample. One end of the junction does not line up with germline, which may come from a read error. CDR3 sequence: CAISEGEGEKLFF. In nucleotides, the CDR3 is TGTGCCATCAGTGAAGGGGAGGGGGAAAAACTGTTTTTT. The chain is built from TRBV6-5 and TRBJ1-4, with a weak D call TRBD1 (5 bases). The CDR3 consists of 13 residues. Looked up from germline, CDR1 is MNHEY and CDR2 is SVGAGI.

The chain combines TRBV7-9 with TRBJ2-5; 8 bases fit TRBD1. This CDR3 comprises 15 residues. V lost 2 bases, J lost 5 bases, and 7 bases stayed unmatched. Looked up from germline, CDR1 is SEHNR and CDR2 is FQNEAQ (reference sequence). The CDR3 is CASSLPRTGRETQYF. CDR3 nucleotide sequence: TGTGCCAGCAGCTTACCCAGGACAGGGCGGGAGACCCAGTACTTC.

This rearrangement joins TRBV10-3 to TRBJ1-2; D remains unclear. Germline-derived CDR1 and CDR2 are ENHRY and SYGVKD. CDR3 size: 14 residues. The CDR3 DNA is TGTGTCAGCAGTTACTCGACCCCCGCGTTTGGCTACACCTTC. This sequence encodes CVSSYSTPAFGYTF.

This clonotype was detected many times. This sequence joins TRBV19 and TRBJ1-5; 8 positions match TRBD1. Germline lookup yields CDR1 LNHDA and CDR2 SQIVND (reference sequence). The V gene end was trimmed by 6 bases and the J gene end by 7 bases; junction bases not matched to a gene: 5. The CDR3 consists of 13 residues. The CDR3 DNA is TGTGCCAGTAGAGACAGGGGAGGCCAGCCCCAGCATTTT. It translates to CASRDRGGQPQHF.

This clonotype occurred many times. This sequence joins TRBV25-1 and TRBJ2-2, with 7 bases aligning to TRBD1. Germline CDR1 reads MGHDK; CDR2 reads SYGVNS. V lost 6 bases to trimming and J lost 3 bases; unmatched junction nucleotides: 4. The CDR3 is made up of 14 amino acids. CDR3 sequence: CASRVTGDTGELFF. CDR3 nucleotide sequence: TGTGCCAGCAGGGTAACAGGGGACACCGGGGAGCTGTTTTTT.

As concerns this clonotype: Because the CDR3 is missing its conserved closing phenylalanine or tryptophan, this is likely a read error. This rearrangement joins TRBV20-1 to TRBJ2-5; D perhaps matches TRBD1 (5 bases). The germline V gene has CDR1 DFQATT and CDR2 SNEGSKA (reference sequence). The ends were cut back, 0 bases at V and 4 bases at J, with 18 bases in the middle. The CDR3 spans 16 residues. CDR3 protein: CSARDRRGSSIETQYV. As DNA, the CDR3 is TGCAGTGCTAGAGATCGAAGGGGTTCGAGTATAGAGACCCAGTACGTC.

In its sample, this clonotype was seen a few times. The rearrangement links TRBV12-3 or TRBV12-4 to TRBJ1-5; D possibly corresponds to TRBD1 (5 bases). V was cut by 1 base and J by 1 base, with 14 bases left in between. This CDR3 is built from 17 residues. The CDR3, as DNA: TGTGCCAGCAGTTTAGGTGGTAGGGGTGGAAGCAATCAGCCCCAGCATTTT. Translating it yields CASSLGGRGGSNQPQHF.

The chain employs TRBV7-9 and TRBJ2-7; D might be TRBD2 (7 bases). Germline loops: CDR1 SEHNR, CDR2 FQNEAQ (reference sequence). The ends were cut back, 3 bases at V and 3 bases at J, with 18 bases in the middle. The CDR3 runs to 16 residues. The DNA of the CDR3 is TGTGCCAGCAGCTTGGGGGCAGGGAGGGGCAGCTACGAGCAGTACTTC. It specifies CASSLGAGRGSYEQYF.

This clonotype was counted only a few times. One end of the junction varies from germline; a read error may be responsible. The V gene is TRBV12-3 or TRBV12-4, the J gene TRBJ2-7; D is unclear. The end of the DNA is better explained by TRBJ2-1, so the J call may be wrong. The CDR3 extends over 16 amino acids. The CDR3 sequence: CASSLVVSSSYNEQFF. For the CDR3, the DNA is TGTGCCAGCAGCTTAGTGGTCTCCTCCTCCTACAATGAGCAGTTCTTC.

The chain is built from TRBV7-6 and TRBJ1-6, with a tentative D call TRBD1 (6 bases). The CDR3 is 15 residues long. Trimming removed 6 bases from V and 7 bases from J, with 16 bases in between. Germline CDR1 and CDR2: SGHVS and FNYEAQ. The CDR3 loop reads CASSLQGRGNSPLHF. The CDR3 DNA follows: TGTGCCAGCAGTTTACAGGGCAGGGGAAATTCACCCCTCCACTTT.

The chain is built from TRBV25-1 and TRBJ1-1; TRBD1 might be the D (6 bases). The V end lost 5 bases, the J end lost 3 bases, and 25 bases lay between the germline ends. The CDR3 contains 18 residues. In germline, CDR1 is MGHDK, CDR2 SYGVNS. The CDR3 nucleotides read TGTGCCAGCAGTTTCTATCGCCCTACAGGGTTTGGAGACACTGAAGCTTTCTTT. It specifies CASSFYRPTGFGDTEAFF.

This clonotype was observed a handful of times. The J gene is TRBJ2-7, the V gene TRBV7-9; D call uncertain. The V and J ends lost 5 bases and 0 bases respectively, with 11 bases between them. Germline CDR1 reads SEHNR; CDR2 reads FQNEAQ (reference sequence). This CDR3 has 14 amino acids. CDR3 protein: CASSLLRNSYEQYF. Written as DNA, the CDR3 is TGTGCCAGCAGCCTGTTACGGAACTCCTACGAGCAGTACTTC.

Many counts were recorded for this clonotype. CDR3 amino acids: CASSIGTGNSNQPQHF. Written as DNA, the CDR3 is TGTGCCAGTAGTATTGGGACAGGTAATAGCAATCAGCCCCAGCATTTT. The rearrangement joins TRBV19 to TRBJ1-5, with 8 nucleotides matching TRBD1. Germline V gene sequence: CDR1 LNHDA, CDR2 SQIVND (reference sequence). This CDR3 contains 16 residues. The V segment lost 3 bases and the J segment 0 bases; nucleotides outside the gene matches: 4.

At least ten counts were recorded for this clonotype. The gene calls are TRBV5-1 and TRBJ1-6; D is uncertain. From germline, CDR1 is SGHRS and CDR2 YFSETQ. The V gene lost 0 bases and the J gene lost 8 bases, with 6 bases spanning the gap. This CDR3 spans 13 amino acids. CDR3 protein: CASSLAWDSPLHF. The CDR3 region has the DNA TGCGCCAGCAGCTTGGCGTGGGATTCACCCCTCCACTTT.

With respect to this clonotype: Sequence at one end of the junction differs from germline and may be a read error. This chain uses TRBV10-3 with TRBJ1-4, with 7 bases aligning to TRBD1. Germline V CDR1 and CDR2: ENHRY, SYGVKD. The CDR3 totals 15 residues. This CDR3 is CAISDSKGAAEKLFF. CDR3 bases: TGTGCCATCAGTGATTCAAAGGGGGCAGCTGAAAAACTGTTTTTC.

Points on this clonotype: Given the absence of the conserved phenylalanine or tryptophan at the CDR3 end, a read error is likely. V is TRBV20-1 and J is TRBJ1-5; D is undetermined. V dropped 3 bases and J dropped 5 bases, with 17 bases sitting between them. The CDR3 has 15 amino acids. Germline V gene data show CDR1 as DFQATT and CDR2 as SNEGSKA (reference sequence). Here the CDR3 DNA reads TGCAGTGCTAGTTCACATCCCAGGTTCCATCAGCCCCAGCATTCT. This translates into CSASSHPRFHQPQHS.

This clonotype occurred many times. The V and J genes are TRBV6-5 and TRBJ1-2; 7 nucleotides align to TRBD1. This CDR3 has 13 amino acids. The V gene end was trimmed by 8 bases and the J gene end by 6 bases; junction bases not matched to a gene: 9. The V gene's germline CDR1 is MNHEY and CDR2 SVGAGI. The CDR3, as DNA: TGTGCCAGCCGCGGAACAGGGGCCAATGGCTACACCTTC. This encodes CASRGTGANGYTF.

The V call is TRBV7-9, the J call TRBJ2-5; D call uncertain. Trimming removed 5 bases at V and 9 bases at J, with 13 bases between. The germline CDR1 and CDR2 sequences are SEHNR and FQNEAQ (reference sequence). There are 12 residues in the CDR3. In DNA form, the CDR3 reads TGTGCCAGCAGCCCCCCGGGTCAGCCCCAGTACTTC. Translating it yields CASSPPGQPQYF.